What follows describes a single T cell receptor beta chain. Its antigen remains unidentified. Trimming stripped 4 bases from V and 2 bases from J, with 10 bases between. The CDR3 has 14 amino acids. Looked up from germline, CDR1 is SEHNR and CDR2 is FQNEAQ (reference sequence). Before sequencing, viral peptide pools were used by the ViraFEST assay to expand antigen-specific CD4+ T cells. Isolation of CD4+ T cells took place after more than 9 days of culture. Vaccination of participants consisted of two doses of either the BNT162b2 or mRNA-1273 vaccine. IL-2 medium took the place of half the medium on both days 3 and 7. The method was immunoSEQ multiplex PCR; TCRdb's version includes in-frame clones alone and lacks a portion of them. The table records about 38,000 clones, almost 85% of them present only once. The data are from a study of vaccination effects on CD4 cells after COVID-19.

This specimen was CD4+ T cells from PBMCs cultured with HCoV-NL63 spike peptides, taken after COVID-19 vaccination. The chain is built from TRBV7-9 and TRBJ2-3; D tentatively reads TRBD1 or TRBD2 (5 bases each). The clonotype originates from a human donor who received a COVID-19 vaccine. Some clones in this sample may be carry-over from other donors' samples. The CDR3 DNA follows: TGTGCCAGCAGCTGGTCGGGACCCACAGATACGCAGTATTTT. This sequence encodes CASSWSGPTDTQYF.